A selection of T cell receptor beta chains follows, all from one sample in a study of cytomegalovirus exposure and HLA in healthy donors. Sequencing was performed with immunoSEQ multiplex PCR; in TCRdb, only in-frame clones are kept and a portion is missing. The sample comprises around 64,000 clones, about 60% of which are singletons, and roughly 3% rests with the top ten. The specimen sequenced was PBMCs. These receptors were obtained from a woman between 45 and 60 years old in good health and CMV-seronegative. CDR3s include the opening cysteine and the closing phenylalanine or tryptophan. D genes are given only for firm matches. Part of the rows lack a size; the others show once, few, many or a class for expanded clones.

NA NA 18 TRBJ2-1 TRBV15 TGTGCCACCAGCAGACCCCAGGGTCGGGGGCGGGAGAGGAATGAGCAGTTCTTC CATSRPQGRGRERNEQFF
NA NA 17 TRBJ1-2 TRBV7-9 TGTGCCAGCAGCCCAGACCCCTTCGGACAGACCCTCTATGGCTACACCTTC CASSPDPFGQTLYGYTF
NA NA 17 TRBJ1-2 TRBV5-1 TGCGCCAGCAGCTTGGCGGCAGGGGCCCTCGCCATGGAGGGCTACACCTTC CASSLAAGALAMEGYTF
NA NA 14 TRBJ2-5 TRBV6-1 TGTGCCAGCAGTTCGCCATGGACAGAAGAGACCCAGTACTTC CASSSPWTEETQYF
TRBD1 NA 16 TRBJ1-2 TRBV9 TGTGCCAGCAGCGAACGGACAGGGGGCCACTCCTATGGCTACACCTTC CASSERTGGHSYGYTF
NA NA 14 TRBJ2-5 TRBV28 TGTGCCAGCAGTTTATCGGGGTACCAAGAGACCCAGTACTTC CASSLSGYQETQYF
NA few 14 TRBJ1-3 TRBV9 TGTGCCAGCATGCCGGGTACCTCTGGAAACACCATATATTTT CASMPGTSGNTIYF
TRBD1 NA 16 TRBJ2-1 TRBV18 TGTGCCAGCTCACCACCCGGGACAGCCAGGGGGATTGGACAGTTCTTC CASSPPGTARGIGQFF
TRBD1 NA 17 TRBJ2-7 TRBV7-8 TGTGCCAGCAGCTTAGCATCGTTGGGACAGCTGTCCTACGAGCAGTACTTC CASSLASLGQLSYEQYF
TRBD1 few 14 TRBJ1-2 TRBV6-6 TGTGCCAGCAGTTACGAGGACAGGGTCTATGGCTACACCTTC CASSYEDRVYGYTF
NA NA 15 TRBJ1-4 TRBV7-2 TGTGCCAGCAGCTTATGGGGAGGGACTAATGAAAAACTGTTTTTT CASSLWGGTNEKLFF
NA NA 13 TRBJ2-7 TRBV29-1 TGCAGCGTCCGCCTCTCAGGGGATCTCGAGCAGTACTTC CSVRLSGDLEQYF
NA once 14 TRBJ2-1 TRBV5-1 TGCGCCAGCAGCTTCGATGTACAGGGAAGTCTACAGTTCTTC CASSFDVQGSLQFF
NA NA 12 TRBJ1-2 TRBV2 TGTGCCAGCAGTGAAGGGTTCGAGGGCTACACCTTC CASSEGFEGYTF
TRBD1 NA 15 TRBJ2-3 TRBV5-1 TGCGCCAGCAGCCTCTCCGGGACAGGGGTAGATACGCAGTATTTT CASSLSGTGVDTQYF
TRBD1 NA 12 TRBJ2-7 TRBV7-8 TGTGCCAGCAGCTCTCGGACAGGGGTTCATGTATTC CASSSRTGVHVF
TRBD1 NA 14 TRBJ1-4 TRBV19 TGTGCCAGTAGTGGCCACAGGGGGCCTCGAAAACTGTTTTTT CASSGHRGPRKLFF
NA NA 16 TRBJ1-2 TRBV9 TGTGCCAGCAGCGTAGGATTGACAGCGGGGAACTATGGCTACACCTTC CASSVGLTAGNYGYTF
TRBD1 NA 19 TRBJ2-6 TRBV4-3 TGCGCCAGCAGCCAGCGACAGGGGTCCCGAGACTCTGGGGCCAACGTCCTGACTTTC CASSQRQGSRDSGANVLTF
TRBD2 NA 13 TRBJ2-7 TRBV19 TGTGCCAGCGGAGCGGGAGGGCCCTACGAGCAGTACTTC CASGAGGPYEQYF
NA NA 16 TRBJ2-1 TRBV5-4 TGTGCCAGCAGCCCCGCGGGGATAAGCTCCTACAATGAGCAGTTCTTC CASSPAGISSYNEQFF
NA NA 12 TRBJ1-2 TRBV29-1 TGCAGCGTCCGGGGGGGTAACTATGGCTACACCTTC CSVRGGNYGYTF
NA few 16 TRBJ2-1 TRBV7-2 TGTGCCAGCAGCTTAGGGCGGGGTAGCTCCTACAATGAGCAGTTCTTC CASSLGRGSSYNEQFF
NA NA 15 TRBJ1-1 TRBV28 TGTGCCAGCAGTTTCCCAAAGTCTCCAACACAGGGTGGGGTCTTT CASSFPKSPTQGGVF
NA NA 16 TRBJ1-1 TRBV19 TGTGCCAGTAGTATCAGGGCTCGGGTCCTCAGGACTGAAGCTTTCTTT CASSIRARVLRTEAFF
TRBD2 once 16 TRBJ2-5 TRBV7-2 TGTGCCAGCAGCTTAGCGGTGGGAGGGCCGGGGGAGACCCAGTACTTC CASSLAVGGPGETQYF
NA NA 14 TRBJ1-1 TRBV19 TGTGCCAGTAGTCGAGGCCAGGGAATAGGTGAAGCTTTCTTT CASSRGQGIGEAFF
NA NA 16 TRBJ2-3 TRBV5-1 TGCGCCAGCAGCTTGGCTCCCGACGGGAGCACAGATACGCAGTATTTT CASSLAPDGSTDTQYF
TRBD2 NA 14 TRBJ2-1 TRBV7-2 TGTGCCAGCAGCTTAGACGTAGCGGGAGGGCGGGTGTTCTTC CASSLDVAGGRVFF
NA NA 13 TRBJ2-2 TRBV28 TGTGCCAGCAGTTTGACAATGGCCGGGGAGCTGTTTTTT CASSLTMAGELFF
NA NA 12 TRBJ2-1 TRBV10-3 TGTGCCACGCAAGGGGCAGGGGATGAGCAGTTCTTC CATQGAGDEQFF
NA NA 14 TRBJ1-1 TRBV7-2 TGTGCCAGCAGCTTAGGGCGGATGAACACTGAAGCTTTCTTT CASSLGRMNTEAFF
NA few 13 TRBJ1-1 TRBV6-5 TGTGCCAGCAGTTACTCGAGTTCGCTCCAAGCTTTCTTT CASSYSSSLQAFF
TRBD2 NA 14 TRBJ2-2 TRBV28 TGTGCCAGCTGCTGGGAGGGCCTCGGCGGGGAGCTGTTTTTT CASCWEGLGGELFF
NA NA 15 TRBJ2-1 TRBV7-2 TGTGCCAGCAGCTTAGAGCTAAATCGGGTAAATGAGCAGTTCTTC CASSLELNRVNEQFF
NA many 13 TRBJ1-1 TRBV6-5 TGTGCCAGCAGTTACTCTACGAGGACTGAAGCTTTCTTT CASSYSTRTEAFF
TRBD1 NA 15 TRBJ2-1 TRBV7-8 TGTGCCAGCAGCCAGTCCGGGACAGGGTACACTGAGCAGTTCTTC CASSQSGTGYTEQFF
TRBD1 few 13 TRBJ1-2 TRBV7-2 TGTGCCAGCAGCTCTTCGGGACAGCGGGGCTACACCTTC CASSSSGQRGYTF
TRBD2 NA 15 TRBJ2-7 TRBV5-6 TGTGCCAGCAGCACAGGACTAGCCAGCTCCTACGAGCAGTACTTC CASSTGLASSYEQYF
NA few 16 TRBJ1-5 TRBV5-5 TGTGCCAGCAGCCCAATTCGAGGCAGGGCCGATCAGCCCCAGCATTTT CASSPIRGRADQPQHF